Reported below is one TCR beta chain. Its antigen remains unknown. Expressed TCRB transcripts got sequenced, as all isolated RNA was reverse transcribed. Assay: immunoSEQ multiplex PCR; the TCRdb copy retains only in-frame clones and omits some. Of some 660,000 clones listed, about an eighth are singletons. This sample stems from a study of beta chain features in type 1 diabetes. About the research overall: Age, gender, cell numbers and subset yield matched between patients and controls. Study-wide results and limits: All four CD4+ subsets from Type 1 diabetes patients carried moderately but significantly shorter TCRB CDR3s. Short templates might get an advantage during PCR, and this would be equal in patients and controls.

Looked up from germline, CDR1 is SGHNT and CDR2 is YYREEE (reference sequence). The CDR3 is made up of 14 amino acids. The V and J ends lost 1 base and 5 bases, in that order; junction bases with no gene match: 1. This TCR came from a man aged 18-30 years with type 1 diabetes. The chain links TRBV5-4 to TRBJ2-1, with 9 bases matching TRBD2. The sample consisted of naive CD4+ T cells from blood. CDR3 amino acids: CASSLPSGDNEQFF. The CDR3 region has the DNA TGTGCCAGCAGCTTGCCTAGCGGGGACAATGAGCAGTTCTTC.